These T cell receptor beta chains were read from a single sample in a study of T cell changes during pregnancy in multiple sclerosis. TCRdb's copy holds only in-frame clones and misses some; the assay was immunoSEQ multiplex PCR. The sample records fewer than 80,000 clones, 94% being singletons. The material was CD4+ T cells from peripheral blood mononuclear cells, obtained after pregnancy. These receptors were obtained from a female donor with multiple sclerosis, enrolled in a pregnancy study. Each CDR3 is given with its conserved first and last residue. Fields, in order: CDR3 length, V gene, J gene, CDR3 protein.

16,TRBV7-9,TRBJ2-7,CASSFPGGISGNEQYF
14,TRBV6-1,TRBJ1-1,CASSPSAGRSTAFF
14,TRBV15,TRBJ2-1,CATSPRTEYNEQFF
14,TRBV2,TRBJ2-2,CASTRQAATGELFF
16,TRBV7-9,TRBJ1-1,CASSKIPPQLGTEAFF
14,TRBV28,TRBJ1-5,CASSRTGQHQPQHF
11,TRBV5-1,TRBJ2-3,CASRSADTQYF
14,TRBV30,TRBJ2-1,CAWSGRGLFNEQFF
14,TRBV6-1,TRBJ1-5,CASSSHSMPLPQHF
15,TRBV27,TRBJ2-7,CASSTKLAEAYEQYF
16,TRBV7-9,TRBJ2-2,CASSQTSGRSPGELFF
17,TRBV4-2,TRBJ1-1,CASSPRGGGQGDTEAFF
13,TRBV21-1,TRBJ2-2,CASSESGTGELFF
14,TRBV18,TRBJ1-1,CASSVWQGNTEAFF
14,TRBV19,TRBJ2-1,CASSIAGGVNEQFF
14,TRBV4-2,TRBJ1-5,CASSQVGGDQPQHF
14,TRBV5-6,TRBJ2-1,CASSTGTSVNEQFF
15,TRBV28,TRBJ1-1,CASITIRGVNTEAFF
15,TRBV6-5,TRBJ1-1,CASSSYRGLNTEAFF
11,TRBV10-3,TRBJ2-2,CAISWTGELFF
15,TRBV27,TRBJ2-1,CASSSGGQGNNEQFF
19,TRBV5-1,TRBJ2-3,CASSLLGLAGATSTDTQYF
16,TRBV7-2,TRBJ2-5,CASSLASNSGQETQYF
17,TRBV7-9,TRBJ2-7,CASSLAGTGGIGYEQYF
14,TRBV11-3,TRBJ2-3,CASSLGRGDSTQYF
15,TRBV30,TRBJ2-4,CAWSVGQGARNIQYF
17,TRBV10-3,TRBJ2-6,CAISTGTGHSGANVLTF
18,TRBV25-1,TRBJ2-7,CASSPVTTGASGRYEQYF
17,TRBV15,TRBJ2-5,CATSRDRAGAHRQTQYF
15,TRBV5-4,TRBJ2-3,CASSAGTGAPDTQYF
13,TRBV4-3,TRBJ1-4,CASSHQTDEKLFF
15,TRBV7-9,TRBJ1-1,CASSSPGGLNTEAFF
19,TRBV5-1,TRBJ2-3,CASSSGLAGGGASTDTQYF
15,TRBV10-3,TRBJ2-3,CAIKAQGYATDTQYF
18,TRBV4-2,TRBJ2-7,CASSQDRSRDLDAYEQYF
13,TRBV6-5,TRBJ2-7,CASSGRVPYEQYF
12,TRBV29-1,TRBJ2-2,CSVRTGIGELFF
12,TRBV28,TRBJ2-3,CASRETTDTQYF
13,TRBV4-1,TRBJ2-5,CASSQRGGREQYF
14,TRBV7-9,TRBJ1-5,CASSLASSNQPQHF
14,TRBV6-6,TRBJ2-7,CASSYSGQVYEQYF
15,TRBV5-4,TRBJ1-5,CASSSTGDANQPQHF
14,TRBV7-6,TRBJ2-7,CASSRTSGSYEQYF
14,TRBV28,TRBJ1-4,CASRTGQSYEKLFF
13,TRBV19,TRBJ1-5,CASSMGGRQPQHF
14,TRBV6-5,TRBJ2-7,CASRTRDSTYEQYF
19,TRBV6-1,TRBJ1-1,CASSDWAVSVWTGNTEAFF
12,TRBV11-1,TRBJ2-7,CASSFTSGIQYF
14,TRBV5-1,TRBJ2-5,CASSQTGIQETQYF
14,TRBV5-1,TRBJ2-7,CASSFRPGAYEQYF
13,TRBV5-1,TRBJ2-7,CASSLRSSYEQYF
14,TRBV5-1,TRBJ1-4,CASSQGLTNEKLFF
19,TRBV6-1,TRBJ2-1,CASSDLLRRTSGTYNEQFF
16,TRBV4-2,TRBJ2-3,CASSQGLAGSTDTQYF
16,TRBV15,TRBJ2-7,CATSRLAGGPAAEQYF
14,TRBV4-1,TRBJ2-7,CASSPSGQAYEQYF
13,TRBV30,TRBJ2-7,CAWSVQGNYEQYF